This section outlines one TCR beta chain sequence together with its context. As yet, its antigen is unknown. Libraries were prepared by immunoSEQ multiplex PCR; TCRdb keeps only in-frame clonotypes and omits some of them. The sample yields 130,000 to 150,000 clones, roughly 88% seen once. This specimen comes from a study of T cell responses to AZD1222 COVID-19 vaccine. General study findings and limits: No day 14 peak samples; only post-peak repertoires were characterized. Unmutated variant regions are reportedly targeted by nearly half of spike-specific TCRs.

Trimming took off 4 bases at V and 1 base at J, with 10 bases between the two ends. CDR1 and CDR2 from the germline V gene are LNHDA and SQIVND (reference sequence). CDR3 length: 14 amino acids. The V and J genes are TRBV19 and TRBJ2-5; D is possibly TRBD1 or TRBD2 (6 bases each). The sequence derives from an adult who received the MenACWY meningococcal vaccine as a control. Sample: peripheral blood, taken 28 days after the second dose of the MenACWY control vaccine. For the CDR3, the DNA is TGTGCCAGTAGTACACAGGGACTCCAAGAGACCCAGTACTTC. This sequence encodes CASSTQGLQETQYF. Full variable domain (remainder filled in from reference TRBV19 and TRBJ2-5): DGGITQSPKYLFRKEGQNVTLSCEQNLNHDAMYWYRQDPGQGLRLIYYSQIVNDFQKGDIAEGYSVSREKKESFPLTVTSAQKNPTAFYLCASSTQGLQETQYFGPGTRLLVL.